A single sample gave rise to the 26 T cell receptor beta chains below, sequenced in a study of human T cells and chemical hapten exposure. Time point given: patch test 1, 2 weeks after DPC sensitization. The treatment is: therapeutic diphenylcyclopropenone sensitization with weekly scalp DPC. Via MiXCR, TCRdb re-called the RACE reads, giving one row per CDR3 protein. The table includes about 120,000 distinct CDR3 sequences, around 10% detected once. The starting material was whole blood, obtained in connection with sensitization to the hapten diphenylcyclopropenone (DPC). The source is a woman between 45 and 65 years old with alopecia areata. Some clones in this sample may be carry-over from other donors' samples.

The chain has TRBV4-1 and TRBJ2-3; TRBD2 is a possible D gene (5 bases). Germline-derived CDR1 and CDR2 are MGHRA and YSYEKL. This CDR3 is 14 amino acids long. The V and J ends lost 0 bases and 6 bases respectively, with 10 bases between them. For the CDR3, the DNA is TGCGCCAGCAGCCAAGAAGCTAGCCGGGATACGCAGTATTTT. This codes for CASSQEASRDTQYF.

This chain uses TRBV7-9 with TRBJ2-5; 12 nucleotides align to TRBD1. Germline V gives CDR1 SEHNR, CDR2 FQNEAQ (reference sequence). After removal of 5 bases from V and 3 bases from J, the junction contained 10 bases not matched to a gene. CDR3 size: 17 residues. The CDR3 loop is CASSNGTGGAEEETQYF. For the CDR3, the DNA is TGTGCCAGCAGCAACGGGACAGGGGGCGCAGAGGAAGAGACCCAGTACTTC.

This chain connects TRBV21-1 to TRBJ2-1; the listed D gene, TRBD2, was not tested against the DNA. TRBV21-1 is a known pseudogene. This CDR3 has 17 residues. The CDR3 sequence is CASSKGSSGCSYNEQFF. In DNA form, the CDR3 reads TGTGCCAGCAGCAAAGGGTCTAGCGGGTGCTCCTACAATGAGCAGTTCTTC.

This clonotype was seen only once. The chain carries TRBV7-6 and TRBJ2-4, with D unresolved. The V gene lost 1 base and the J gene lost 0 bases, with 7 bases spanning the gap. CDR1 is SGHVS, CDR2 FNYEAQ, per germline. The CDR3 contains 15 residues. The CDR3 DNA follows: TGTGCCAGCAGCTTAGAGACGGGAGCCAAAAACATTCAGTACTTC. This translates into CASSLETGAKNIQYF.

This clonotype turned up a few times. CDR3 in amino acids: CASTRLAGGGTDTQYF. As DNA, the CDR3 is TGTGCCAGCACCCGACTAGCGGGGGGCGGGACAGATACGCAGTATTTT. This rearrangement joins TRBV5-8 to TRBJ2-3, with 13 bases fitting TRBD2. With V trimmed by 6 bases and J by 3 bases, 7 bases remained unmatched. The CDR3 contains 16 residues. Germline assignment: CDR1 SGHTS and CDR2 YDEGEE.

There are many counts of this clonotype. DNA of the CDR3: TGCAGCGTTGCGGAAGTGAACACCGGGGAGCTGTTTTTT. It yields the protein CSVAEVNTGELFF. This rearrangement joins TRBV29-1 to TRBJ2-2, with D unclear. The CDR3 extends over 13 amino acids. Trimming left V 4 bases short and J 1 base short, with 7 bases between. Germline lookup yields CDR1 SQVTM and CDR2 ANQGSEA.

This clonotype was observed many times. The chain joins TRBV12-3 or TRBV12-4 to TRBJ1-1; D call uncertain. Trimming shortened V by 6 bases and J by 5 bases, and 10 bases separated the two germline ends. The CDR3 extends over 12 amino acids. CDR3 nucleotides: TGTGCCAGCAGCCGGGAGATAACTGAAGCTTTCTTT. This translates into CASSREITEAFF.

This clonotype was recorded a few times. The CDR3 is CASSYDRYTEAFF. The CDR3 DNA reads as TGTGCCAGCAGTTACGACAGGTACACTGAAGCTTTCTTT. The chain couples TRBV6-2 or TRBV6-3 to TRBJ1-1; tentative D call: TRBD1 (6 bases). This CDR3 is 13 amino acids long. Trimming removed 2 bases from V and 3 bases from J, with 7 bases in between. The germline V gene encodes CDR1 MNHEY and CDR2 SVGEGT.

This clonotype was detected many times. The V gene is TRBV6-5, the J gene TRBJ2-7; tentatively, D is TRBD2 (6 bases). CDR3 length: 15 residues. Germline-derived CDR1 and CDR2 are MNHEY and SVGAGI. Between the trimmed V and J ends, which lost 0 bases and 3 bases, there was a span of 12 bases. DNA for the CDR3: TGTGCCAGCAGTTACTCGTTTTCCGGGGGCTACGAGCAGTACTTC. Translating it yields CASSYSFSGGYEQYF.

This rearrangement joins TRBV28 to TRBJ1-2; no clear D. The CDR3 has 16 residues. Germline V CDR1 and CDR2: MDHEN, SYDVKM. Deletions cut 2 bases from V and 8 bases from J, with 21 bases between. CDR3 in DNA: TGTGCCAGCAGTTTAGGTTCGAGAAAAGCTCAGCACGGCTACACCTTC. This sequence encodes CASSLGSRKAQHGYTF.

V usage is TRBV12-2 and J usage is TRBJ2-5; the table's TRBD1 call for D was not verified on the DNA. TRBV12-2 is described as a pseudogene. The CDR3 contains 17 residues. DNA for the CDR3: TGTGCAAGTCGCTTAGTAGCTACGGACAGGGACCAAGAGACCCAGTACTTC. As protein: CASRLVATDRDQETQYF.

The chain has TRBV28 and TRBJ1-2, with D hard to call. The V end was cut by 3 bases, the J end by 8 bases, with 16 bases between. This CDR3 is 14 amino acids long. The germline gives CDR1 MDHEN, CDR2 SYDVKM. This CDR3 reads CASSFGPEERGYTF. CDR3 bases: TGTGCCAGCAGTTTCGGGCCGGAGGAGCGGGGCTACACCTTC.

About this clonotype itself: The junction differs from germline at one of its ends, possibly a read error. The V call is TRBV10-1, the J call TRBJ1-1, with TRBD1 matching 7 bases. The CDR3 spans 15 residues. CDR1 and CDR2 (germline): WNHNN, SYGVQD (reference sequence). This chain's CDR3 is CASSVVPGGNAEAFF. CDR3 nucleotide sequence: TGCGCCAGCAGTGTCGTTCCAGGGGGGAACGCTGAAGCTTTCTTT.

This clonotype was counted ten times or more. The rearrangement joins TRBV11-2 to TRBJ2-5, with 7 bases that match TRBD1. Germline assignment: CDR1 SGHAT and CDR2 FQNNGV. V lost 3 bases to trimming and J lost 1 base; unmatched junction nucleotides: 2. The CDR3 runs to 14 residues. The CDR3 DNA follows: TGTGCCAGCAGCTTTCAGGGGGTCCAAGAGACCCAGTACTTC. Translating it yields CASSFQGVQETQYF.

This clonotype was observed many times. The CDR3 region has the DNA TGTGCCAGCACCTTGGACAGCTATGGCTACACCTTC. It translates to CASTLDSYGYTF. The chain recombines TRBV6-6 with TRBJ1-2; TRBD1 might be the D (6 bases). The CDR3 is 12 amino acids. The germline gives CDR1 MNHNY, CDR2 SVGAGI (reference sequence). Between the trimmed V and J ends, which lost 7 bases and 4 bases, there was a span of 10 bases.

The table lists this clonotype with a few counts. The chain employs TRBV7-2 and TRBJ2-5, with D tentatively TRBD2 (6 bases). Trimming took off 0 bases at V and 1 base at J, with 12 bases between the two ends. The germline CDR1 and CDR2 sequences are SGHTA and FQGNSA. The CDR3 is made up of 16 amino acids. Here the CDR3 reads CASSLATIAAQETQYF. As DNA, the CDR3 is TGTGCCAGCAGCTTAGCAACTATAGCGGCCCAAGAGACCCAGTACTTC.

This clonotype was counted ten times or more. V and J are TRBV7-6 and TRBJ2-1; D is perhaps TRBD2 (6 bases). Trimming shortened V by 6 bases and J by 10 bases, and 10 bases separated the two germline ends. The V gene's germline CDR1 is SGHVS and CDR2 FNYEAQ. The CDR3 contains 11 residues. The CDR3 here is CASSPGLEQFF. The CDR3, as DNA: TGTGCCAGCAGTCCGGGACTGGAGCAGTTCTTC.

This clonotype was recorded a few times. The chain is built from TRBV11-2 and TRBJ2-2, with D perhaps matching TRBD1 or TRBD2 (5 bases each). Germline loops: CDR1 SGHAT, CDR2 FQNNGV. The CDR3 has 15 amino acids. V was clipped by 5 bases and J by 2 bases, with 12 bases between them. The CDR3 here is CASSPGTPNTGELFF. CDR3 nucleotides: TGTGCCAGCAGCCCCGGGACCCCAAACACCGGGGAGCTGTTTTTT. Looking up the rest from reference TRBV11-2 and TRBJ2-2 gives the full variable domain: EAGVAQSPRYKIIEKRQSVAFWCNPISGHATLYWYQQILGQGPKLLIQFQNNGVVDDSQLPKDRFSAERLKGVDSTLKIQPAKLEDSAVYLCASSPGTPNTGELFFGEGSRLTVL.

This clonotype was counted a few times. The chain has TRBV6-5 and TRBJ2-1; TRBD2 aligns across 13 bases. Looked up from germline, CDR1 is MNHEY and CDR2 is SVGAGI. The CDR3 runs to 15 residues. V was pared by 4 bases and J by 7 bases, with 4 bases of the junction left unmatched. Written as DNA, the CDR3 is TGTGCCAGCAGTTTTCTGGGACTAGCGGGGAATGAGCAGTTCTTC. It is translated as CASSFLGLAGNEQFF.

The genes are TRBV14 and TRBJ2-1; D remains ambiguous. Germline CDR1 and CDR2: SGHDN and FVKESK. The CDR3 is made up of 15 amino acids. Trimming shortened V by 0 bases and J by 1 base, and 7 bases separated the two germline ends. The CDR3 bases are TGTGCCAGCAGCCAAGATCGGCAGTCCTACAATGAGCAGTTCTTC. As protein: CASSQDRQSYNEQFF.

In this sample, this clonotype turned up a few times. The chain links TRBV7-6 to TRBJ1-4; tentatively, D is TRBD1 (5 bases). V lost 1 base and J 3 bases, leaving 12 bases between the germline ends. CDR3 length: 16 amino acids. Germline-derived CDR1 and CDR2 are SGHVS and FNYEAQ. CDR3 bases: TGTGCCAGCAGCTTAGGCGGGACCCTCTCTAATGAAAAACTGTTTTTT. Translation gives CASSLGGTLSNEKLFF.

The CDR3 sequence is CSARDYQGGNEQFF. For the CDR3, the DNA is TGCAGTGCTAGAGACTACCAGGGTGGGAATGAGCAGTTCTTC. The V call is TRBV20-1, the J call TRBJ2-1; D possibly corresponds to TRBD1 (5 bases). V was cut by 0 bases and J by 7 bases, with 13 bases left in between. Germline V lookup: CDR1 DFQATT, CDR2 SNEGSKA (reference sequence). This CDR3 has 14 amino acids.

The CDR3 here is CASSLTSGRNIQYF. In nucleotides, the CDR3 is TGTGCCAGCAGCTTAACTAGCGGGAGAAACATTCAGTACTTC. The V gene is TRBV7-2, the J gene TRBJ2-4, with 11 bases fitting TRBD2. The V gene end was trimmed by 2 bases and the J gene end by 6 bases; junction bases not matched to a gene: 0. The CDR3 is 14 amino acids. Germline assignment: CDR1 SGHTA and CDR2 FQGNSA. The full variable domain, rest sourced from reference TRBV7-2 and TRBJ2-4, is GAGVSQSPSNKVTEKGKDVELRCDPISGHTALYWYRQSLGQGLEFLIYFQGNSAPDKSGLPSDRFSAERTGGSVSTLTIQRTQQEDSAVYLCASSLTSGRNIQYFGAGTRLSVL.

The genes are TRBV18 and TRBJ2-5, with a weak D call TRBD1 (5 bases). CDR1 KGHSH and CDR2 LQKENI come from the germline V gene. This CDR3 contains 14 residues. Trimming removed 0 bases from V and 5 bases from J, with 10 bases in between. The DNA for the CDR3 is TGTGCCAGCTCACCACCGGACAAGATGGAGACCCAGTACTTC. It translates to CASSPPDKMETQYF.

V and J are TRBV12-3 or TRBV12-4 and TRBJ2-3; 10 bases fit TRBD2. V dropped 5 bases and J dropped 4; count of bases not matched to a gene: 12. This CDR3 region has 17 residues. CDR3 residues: CASSPLLLAGVADTQYF. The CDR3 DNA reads TGTGCCAGCAGTCCTCTCCTTCTAGCGGGAGTAGCAGATACGCAGTATTTT.

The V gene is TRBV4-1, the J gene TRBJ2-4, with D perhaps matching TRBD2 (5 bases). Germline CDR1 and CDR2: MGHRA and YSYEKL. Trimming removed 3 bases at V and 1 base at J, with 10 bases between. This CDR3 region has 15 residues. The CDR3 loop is CASSQGEEAKNIQYF. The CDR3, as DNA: TGCGCCAGCAGCCAGGGAGAGGAGGCCAAAAACATTCAGTACTTC.